A single sample gave rise to the 15 T cell receptor beta chains below, sequenced in a study of metastatic and nonmetastatic thyroid tumors. Every patient underwent thyroid surgery untreated. TCRdb recomputed clones from the PCR reads via MiXCR. The table has around 28,000 clones, about 3.7% seen once. The sequencing sample was made of blood. These receptors were collected from a male donor with papillary thyroid cancer or a benign thyroid nodule (not recorded which). Some clones in this sample may be carry-over from other donors' samples.

In this sample, this clone turned up a few times. The V and J genes are TRBV28 and TRBJ1-4; D is unresolved. Trimming removed 5 bases at V and 8 bases at J, with 15 bases between. The CDR3 covers 14 residues. Per the germline V gene, CDR1 is MDHEN and CDR2 is SYDVKM. The CDR3 bases are TGTGCCAGCAGTCTGACACATGCGACCGAAAAACTGTTTTTT. It translates to CASSLTHATEKLFF.

This clone was picked up many times. The V gene is TRBV30, the J gene TRBJ1-6; unclear D gene. Trimming removed 3 bases at V and 10 bases at J, with 10 bases between. The CDR3 has 12 amino acids. Germline V gives CDR1 GTSNPN, CDR2 SVGIG (reference sequence). CDR3 amino acids: CAWRGVRSPLHF. The CDR3 DNA sequence: TGTGCCTGGAGAGGTGTTCGGTCACCCCTCCACTTT.

This clone was counted between two and nine times. The rearrangement uses TRBV24-1 and TRBJ2-2; 10 positions match TRBD1. Germline CDR1 and CDR2: KGHDR and SFDVKD. The CDR3 spans 16 residues. The trim removed 0 bases at V and 3 bases at J, leaving 0 bases unmatched. For the CDR3, the DNA is TGTGCCACCAGTGATTTGGGACAGGGGGACACCGGGGAGCTGTTTTTT. As protein: CATSDLGQGDTGELFF.

Remarks on this clone: One junction end does not reproduce the germline sequence, and a read error may be involved. J is TRBJ2-3 and V is TRBV6-2 or TRBV6-3, with 8 bases matching TRBD2. Germline V gives CDR1 MNHEY, CDR2 SVGEGT. CDR3 length: 16 amino acids. CDR3 sequence: CASSGSFAGGPDTQYF. The DNA for the CDR3 is TGCGCCAGCAGTGGATCCTTCGCGGGAGGTCCAGATACGCAGTATTTT.

DNA for the CDR3: TGTGCCAGCAGTGTGACAGGGAACACTGAAGCTTTCTTT. Its protein is CASSVTGNTEAFF. The chain joins TRBV12-3 or TRBV12-4 to TRBJ1-1, with D possibly TRBD1 on 6 matching bases. The CDR3 has 13 amino acids. The V gene lost 5 bases and the J gene lost 1 base, with 8 bases spanning the gap.

CDR3 bases: TGCAGTGCTAGTTCGCCAGCGGGGGACACCGGGGAGCTGTTTTTT. It is translated as CSASSPAGDTGELFF. The V call is TRBV20-1, the J call TRBJ2-2; 8 bases match TRBD2. CDR1 is DFQATT, CDR2 SNEGSKA, per germline (reference sequence). J gave up 3 bases and V 3 bases, and 6 bases lay outside the gene matches. CDR3 length: 15 amino acids.

This clone was counted a few times. The chain employs TRBV20-1 and TRBJ2-7; no firm D call. This CDR3 region has 15 residues. CDR1 is DFQATT, CDR2 SNEGSKA, per germline (reference sequence). The V and J ends lost 0 bases and 3 bases respectively, with 15 bases between them. Written as DNA, the CDR3 is TGCAGTGCTAGAGATGGCAGGCAGTTGCTCTACGAGCAGTACTTC. This translates into CSARDGRQLLYEQYF.

This clone was recorded at least ten times. V is TRBV29-1 and J is TRBJ2-7; D gene ambiguous. Per the germline V gene, CDR1 is SQVTM and CDR2 is ANQGSEA. This CDR3 is built from 11 residues. Trimming cost V 8 bases and J 6 bases, with 14 bases left between them. CDR3 nucleotide sequence: TGCAGCACAACGCGGATGGGCGAGCAGTACTTC. The encoded protein is CSTTRMGEQYF.

This clone rates as medium-sized (0.01 to 0.1%). This chain's CDR3 is CASVSSGSEEQYF. The CDR3 DNA reads as TGTGCCAGCGTATCTAGCGGGAGTGAAGAGCAGTACTTC. This chain joins TRBV28 and TRBJ2-7, with 10 bases aligning to TRBD2. Germline V gene data show CDR1 as MDHEN and CDR2 as SYDVKM. Trimming removed 8 bases from V and 7 bases from J; junction bases left unmatched: 8. The CDR3 is 13 amino acids. The complete variable domain, with remaining parts taken from reference TRBV28 and TRBJ2-7, reads DVKVTQSSRYLVKRTGEKVFLECVQDMDHENMFWYRQDPGLGLRLIYFSYDVKMKEKGDIPEGYSVSREKKERFSLILESASTNQTSMYLCASVSSGSEEQYFGPGTRLTVT.

This clone occurred a few times. J is TRBJ1-6 and V is TRBV6-2 or TRBV6-3; 8 nucleotides line up with TRBD1. CDR1 and CDR2 from the germline V gene are MNHEY and SVGEGT. The ends lost 5 bases at V and 10 bases at J; junction bases unmatched: 10. This CDR3 has 15 amino acids. CDR3 in DNA: TGTGCCAGCAGTGACGTAGGGACAGGACTATCACCCCTCCACTTT. Translating it yields CASSDVGTGLSPLHF.

This clone was observed a few times. This rearrangement joins TRBV7-9 to TRBJ2-2; D is unresolved. This CDR3 has 15 amino acids. V was cut by 2 bases and J by 3 bases, with 10 bases left in between. Germline V gene data show CDR1 as SEHNR and CDR2 as FQNEAQ (reference sequence). CDR3 amino acids: CASSLLGQDTGELFF. The CDR3, as DNA: TGTGCCAGCAGCTTACTAGGTCAGGACACCGGGGAGCTGTTTTTT.

This clone was seen repeatedly, ten times or more. The chain has TRBV24-1 and TRBJ2-5; TRBD1 matches at 9 bases. Germline trimming cut 3 bases from V and 5 bases from J; bases unmatched to any gene: 9. This CDR3 comprises 16 residues. CDR1 and CDR2 (germline): KGHDR, SFDVKD. The CDR3 sequence is CATSDDGTGNKETQYF. The CDR3, as DNA: TGTGCCACCAGTGATGATGGGACAGGGAATAAGGAGACCCAGTACTTC.

This clone was observed at least ten times. The chain uses TRBV3-1 and TRBJ2-7; 9 bases align to TRBD2. Unmatched junction bases numbered 8, after V lost 4 bases and J lost 4 bases. The CDR3 consists of 15 residues. Germline CDR1 and CDR2: LGHDT and YNNKEL (reference sequence). The CDR3 sequence: CASSPGTAGGYEQYF. CDR3 sequence (DNA): TGTGCCAGCAGCCCAGGAACAGCGGGGGGTTACGAGCAGTACTTC.

There are many counts of this clone. The chain joins TRBV7-2 to TRBJ2-5; D assignment may be TRBD1 or TRBD2 (5 bases each). The germline V and J ends were trimmed by 5 bases and 7 bases, with 17 bases remaining between them. Per the germline V gene, CDR1 is SGHTA and CDR2 is FQGNSA. The CDR3 length is 14 residues. The CDR3 DNA is TGTGCCAGCAGCACCCGACAGCCCCGGGGGACCCAGTACTTC. Translation: CASSTRQPRGTQYF.

The V and J genes are TRBV30 and TRBJ1-4; D not resolved. Germline-derived CDR1 and CDR2 are GTSNPN and SVGIG (reference sequence). CDR3 length: 15 residues. With 0 bases removed from V and 5 bases from J, the gap between germline ends came to 13 bases. DNA of the CDR3: TGTGCCTGGAGTGTACTGGAGTTGGGGAATGAAAAACTGTTTTTT. Translated: CAWSVLELGNEKLFF.